The clone carrying this T cell receptor (beta chain) appeared once. The CDR3 runs to 15 residues. V lost 7 bases and J lost 0, with 14 bases in between. Germline V lookup: CDR1 LNHDA, CDR2 SQIVND (reference sequence). The data originate from a study of shared clonotypes between healthy human individuals. Only in-frame clones appear in the TCRdb table, and some are missing; sequencing was by immunoSEQ multiplex PCR. The repertoire holds about 1.1 million clones, with 77% as singletons. The chain uses TRBV19 and TRBJ2-3, with no clear D. This clonotype originated in a man between 18 and 29 years old in good health. Some clones in this sample may be carry-over from other donors' samples. The sequencing input was memory CD4+ T cells from PBMCs. Subset meaning: CD45RA-negative fraction. Written as DNA, the CDR3 is TGTGCCAGTACCCCCGGTCGGAAAAGCACAGATACGCAGTATTTT. Residues: CASTPGRKSTDTQYF.